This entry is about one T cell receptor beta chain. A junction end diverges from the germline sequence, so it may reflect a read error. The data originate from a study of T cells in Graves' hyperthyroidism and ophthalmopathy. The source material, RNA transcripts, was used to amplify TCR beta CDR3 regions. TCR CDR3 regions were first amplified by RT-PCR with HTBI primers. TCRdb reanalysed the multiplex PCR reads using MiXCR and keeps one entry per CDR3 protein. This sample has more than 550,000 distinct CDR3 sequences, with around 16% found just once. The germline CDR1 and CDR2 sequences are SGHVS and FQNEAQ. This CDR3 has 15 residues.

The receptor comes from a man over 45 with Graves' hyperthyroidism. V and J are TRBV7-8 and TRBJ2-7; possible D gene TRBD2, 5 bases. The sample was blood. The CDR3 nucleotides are TGTGCAAGCAGCTTAGCTAACACCGGGGAGTACGAGCAGTACTTC. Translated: CASSLANTGEYEQYF. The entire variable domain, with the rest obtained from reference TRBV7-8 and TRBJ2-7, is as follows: GAGVSQSPRYKVAKRGQDVALRCDPISGHVSLFWYQQALGQGPEFLTYFQNEAQLDKSGLPSDRFFAERPEGSVSTLKIQRTQQEDSAVYLCASSLANTGEYEQYFGPGTRLTVT.